The clone carrying this T cell receptor beta chain was recorded only once. V gave up 5 bases and J gave up 4 bases; unmatched junction bases: 15. The V gene's germline CDR1 is SGHRS and CDR2 YFSETQ. The CDR3 is 17 amino acids. This sample is part of a study of T cell responses to AZD1222 COVID-19 vaccine. Assay: immunoSEQ multiplex PCR; the TCRdb copy retains only in-frame clones and omits some. The sample contains 50,000 to 65,000 clones, approximately 90% of which appear only once. This specimen consisted of peripheral blood, obtained 28 days after the second dose of the MenACWY control vaccine. This TCR was sampled from an adult who received the MenACWY meningococcal vaccine as a control. The chain joins TRBV5-1 to TRBJ2-7; 10 nucleotides line up with TRBD2. CDR3 bases: TGCGCCAGCAGACGCTACTGGACTAGCGGTGAGGTTTACGAGCAGTACTTC. This codes for CASRRYWTSGEVYEQYF.